This TCR beta chain was found in a study of T-cell reconstitution after alpha-beta-depleted transplantation in children. Unique molecular identifiers were used to barcode this TCRbeta library. Using its own MiXCR run on the PCR reads, TCRdb lists one record per CDR3 protein. The repertoire holds hundreds of thousands of distinct CDR3 sequences, with 10% to 15% as singletons. The sample holds a few counts of this clonotype. Its target is not known. Findings and limits, study-wide: Surviving recipient cells, namely T cells and thymic progenitors, were the source of high day-60 TCRbeta diversity in some patients.

Source: PBMCs, mostly from graft donor cells, taken 360 days after TCRalphabeta/CD19-depleted stem cell transplant. This sequence was found in a male patient under 18 who had a stem cell transplant for acute myeloid leukemia, so the T cells may come from the graft donor.

The CDR3 loop is CSARRERKETQYF. The CDR3 DNA sequence: TGCAGTGCTAGGCGGGAGAGGAAAGAGACCCAGTACTTC. The gene calls are TRBV20-1 and TRBJ2-5; the match to TRBD2 covers 7 bases. J lost 3 bases, V lost 3 bases, and 4 bases had no gene match. This CDR3 has 13 residues. CDR1 is DFQATT and CDR2 is SNEGSKA in the germline V gene (reference sequence).